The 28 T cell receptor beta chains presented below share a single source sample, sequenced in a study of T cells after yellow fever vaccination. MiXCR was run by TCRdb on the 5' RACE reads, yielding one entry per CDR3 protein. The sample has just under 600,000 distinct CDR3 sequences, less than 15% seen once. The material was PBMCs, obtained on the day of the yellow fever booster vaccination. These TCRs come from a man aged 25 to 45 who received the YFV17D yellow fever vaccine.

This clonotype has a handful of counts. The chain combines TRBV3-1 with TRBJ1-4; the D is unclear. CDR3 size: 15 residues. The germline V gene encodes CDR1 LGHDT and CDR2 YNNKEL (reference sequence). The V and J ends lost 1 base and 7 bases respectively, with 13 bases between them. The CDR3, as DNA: TGTGCCAGCAGCCAAGCTTCCACGGGGAGTGAAAAACTGTTTTTT. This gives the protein CASSQASTGSEKLFF.

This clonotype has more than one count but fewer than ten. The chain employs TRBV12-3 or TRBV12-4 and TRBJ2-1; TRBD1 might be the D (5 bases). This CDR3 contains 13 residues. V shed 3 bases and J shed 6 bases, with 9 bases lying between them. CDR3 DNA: TGTGCCAGCAGTTTCAGGGTTCGCAATGAGCAGTTCTTC. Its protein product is CASSFRVRNEQFF.

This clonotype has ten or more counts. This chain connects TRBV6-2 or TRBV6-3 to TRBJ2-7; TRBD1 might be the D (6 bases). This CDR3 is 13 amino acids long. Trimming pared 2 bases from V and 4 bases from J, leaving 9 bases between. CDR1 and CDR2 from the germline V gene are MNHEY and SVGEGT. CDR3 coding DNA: TGTGCCAGCAGTTACGGGGACATTTACGAGCAGTACTTC. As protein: CASSYGDIYEQYF.

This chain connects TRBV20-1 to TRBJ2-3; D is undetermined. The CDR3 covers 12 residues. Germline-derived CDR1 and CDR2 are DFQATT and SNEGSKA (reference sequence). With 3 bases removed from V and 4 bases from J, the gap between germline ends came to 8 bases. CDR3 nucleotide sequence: TGCAGTGCTAGTGATGAGGCAGATACGCAGTATTTT. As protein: CSASDEADTQYF.

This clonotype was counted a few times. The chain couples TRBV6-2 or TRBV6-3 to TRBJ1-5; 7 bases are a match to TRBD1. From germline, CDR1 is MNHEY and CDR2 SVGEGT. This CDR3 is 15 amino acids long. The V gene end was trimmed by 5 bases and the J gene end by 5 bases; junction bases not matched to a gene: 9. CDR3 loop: CASSDAGGWDQPQHF. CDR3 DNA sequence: TGTGCCAGCAGTGACGCAGGGGGATGGGATCAGCCCCAGCATTTT.

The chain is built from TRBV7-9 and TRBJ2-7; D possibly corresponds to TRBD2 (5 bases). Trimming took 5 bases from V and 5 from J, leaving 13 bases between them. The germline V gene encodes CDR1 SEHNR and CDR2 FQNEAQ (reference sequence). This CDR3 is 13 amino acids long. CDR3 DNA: TGTGCCAGCAGCCAAGGTGGGAGTAACGAGCAGTACTTC. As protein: CASSQGGSNEQYF.

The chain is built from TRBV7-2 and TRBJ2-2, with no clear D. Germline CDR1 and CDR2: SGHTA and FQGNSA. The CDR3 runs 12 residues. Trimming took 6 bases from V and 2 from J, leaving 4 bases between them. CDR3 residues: CASRINTGELFF. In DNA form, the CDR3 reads TGTGCCAGCAGAATTAACACCGGGGAGCTGTTTTTT.

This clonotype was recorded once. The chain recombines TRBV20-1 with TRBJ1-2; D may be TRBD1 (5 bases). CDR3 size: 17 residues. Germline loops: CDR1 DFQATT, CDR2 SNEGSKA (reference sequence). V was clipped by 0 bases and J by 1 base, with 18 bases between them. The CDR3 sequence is CSARDRDSGAINYGYTF. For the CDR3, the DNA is TGCAGTGCTAGAGATCGGGACTCCGGGGCCATTAACTATGGCTACACCTTC.

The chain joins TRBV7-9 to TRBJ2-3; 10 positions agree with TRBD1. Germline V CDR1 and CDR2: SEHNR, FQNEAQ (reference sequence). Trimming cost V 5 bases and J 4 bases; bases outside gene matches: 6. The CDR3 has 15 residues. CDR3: CASSHRDRGPDTQYF. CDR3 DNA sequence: TGTGCCAGCAGCCACCGGGACAGGGGACCAGATACGCAGTATTTT.

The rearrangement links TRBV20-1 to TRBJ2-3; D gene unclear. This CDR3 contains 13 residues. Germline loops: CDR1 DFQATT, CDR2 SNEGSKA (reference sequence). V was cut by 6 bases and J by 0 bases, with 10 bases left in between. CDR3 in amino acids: CSAHHGSTDTQYF. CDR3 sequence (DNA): TGCAGTGCCCATCACGGGAGCACAGATACGCAGTATTTT.

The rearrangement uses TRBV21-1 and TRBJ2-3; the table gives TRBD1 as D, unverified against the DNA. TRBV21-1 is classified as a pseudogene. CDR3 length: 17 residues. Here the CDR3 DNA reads TGTGCCAGCAGCAAAGGTTCGGACAGGCAAATGGGAGATACGCAGTATTTT. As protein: CASSKGSDRQMGDTQYF.

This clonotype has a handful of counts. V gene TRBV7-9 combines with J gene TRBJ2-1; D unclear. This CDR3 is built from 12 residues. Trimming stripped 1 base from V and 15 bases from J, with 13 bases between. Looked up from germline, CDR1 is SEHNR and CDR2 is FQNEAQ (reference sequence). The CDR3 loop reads CASSLGQTNRFF. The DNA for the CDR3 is TGTGCCAGCAGCTTAGGGCAAACGAATCGGTTCTTC.

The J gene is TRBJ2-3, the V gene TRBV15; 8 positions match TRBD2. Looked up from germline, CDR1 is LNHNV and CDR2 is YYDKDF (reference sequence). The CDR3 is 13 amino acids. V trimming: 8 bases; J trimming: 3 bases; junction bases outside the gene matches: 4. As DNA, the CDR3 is TGTGCCACCCGGGAGGGGACGACAGATACGCAGTATTTT. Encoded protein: CATREGTTDTQYF.

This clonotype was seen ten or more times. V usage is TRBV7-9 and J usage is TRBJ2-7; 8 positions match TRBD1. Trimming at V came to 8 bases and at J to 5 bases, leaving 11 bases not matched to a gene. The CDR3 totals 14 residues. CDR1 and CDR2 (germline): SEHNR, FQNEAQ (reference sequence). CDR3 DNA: TGTGCCAGCGCCTTCGGACAGGGAATCGACGAGCAGTACTTC. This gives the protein CASAFGQGIDEQYF.

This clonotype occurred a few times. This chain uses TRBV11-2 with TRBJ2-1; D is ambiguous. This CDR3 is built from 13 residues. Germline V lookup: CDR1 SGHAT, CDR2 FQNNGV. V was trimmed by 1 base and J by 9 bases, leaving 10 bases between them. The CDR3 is CASSLGIGVEQFF. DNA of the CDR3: TGTGCCAGCAGCTTAGGTATCGGTGTTGAGCAGTTCTTC.

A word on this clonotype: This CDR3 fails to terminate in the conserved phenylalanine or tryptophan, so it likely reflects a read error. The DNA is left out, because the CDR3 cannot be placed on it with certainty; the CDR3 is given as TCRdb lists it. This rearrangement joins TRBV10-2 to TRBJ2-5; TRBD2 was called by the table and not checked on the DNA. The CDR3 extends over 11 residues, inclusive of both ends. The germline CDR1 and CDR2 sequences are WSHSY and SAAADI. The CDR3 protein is CASTEGAGVHL.

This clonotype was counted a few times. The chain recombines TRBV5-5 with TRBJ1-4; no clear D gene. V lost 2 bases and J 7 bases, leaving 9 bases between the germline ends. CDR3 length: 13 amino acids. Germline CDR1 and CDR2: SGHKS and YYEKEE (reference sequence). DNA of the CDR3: TGTGCCAGCAGCTTTTATTCGGGTGAAAAACTGTTTTTT. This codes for CASSFYSGEKLFF.

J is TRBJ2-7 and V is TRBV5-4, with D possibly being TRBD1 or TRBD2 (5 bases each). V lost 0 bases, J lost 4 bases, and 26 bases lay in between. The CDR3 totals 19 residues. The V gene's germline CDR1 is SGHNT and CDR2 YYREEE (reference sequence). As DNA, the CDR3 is TGTGCCAGCAGCTTGGGGGGGACCCCAATGGTGGAGGACTTATACGAGCAGTACTTC. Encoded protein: CASSLGGTPMVEDLYEQYF.

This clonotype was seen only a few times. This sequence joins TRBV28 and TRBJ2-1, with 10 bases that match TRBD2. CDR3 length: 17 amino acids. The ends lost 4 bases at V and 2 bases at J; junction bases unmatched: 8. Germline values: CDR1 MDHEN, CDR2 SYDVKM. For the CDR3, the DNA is TGTGCCAGCAGTTCTAGCGGGAGTCCGCGCGCCTACAATGAGCAGTTCTTC. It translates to CASSSSGSPRAYNEQFF.

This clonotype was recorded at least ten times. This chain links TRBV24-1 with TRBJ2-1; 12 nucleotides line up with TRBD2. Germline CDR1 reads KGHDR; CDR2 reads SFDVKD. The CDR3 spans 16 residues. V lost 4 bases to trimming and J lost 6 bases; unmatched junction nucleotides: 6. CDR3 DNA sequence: TGTGCCACCAGTGACCCTAGCGGGAGGGCCGGCAATGAGCAGTTCTTC. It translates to CATSDPSGRAGNEQFF.

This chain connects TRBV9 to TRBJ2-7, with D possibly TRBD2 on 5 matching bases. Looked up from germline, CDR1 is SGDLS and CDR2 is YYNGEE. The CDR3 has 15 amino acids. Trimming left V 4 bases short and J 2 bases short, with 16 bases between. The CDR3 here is CASSSSPSWAYEQYF. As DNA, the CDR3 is TGTGCCAGCAGCTCCTCCCCTAGCTGGGCCTACGAGCAGTACTTC.

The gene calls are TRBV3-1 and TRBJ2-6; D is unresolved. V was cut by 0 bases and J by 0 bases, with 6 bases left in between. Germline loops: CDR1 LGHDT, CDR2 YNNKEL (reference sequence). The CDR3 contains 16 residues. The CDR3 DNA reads TGTGCCAGCAGCCAAGAGGTTACCTCTGGGGCCAACGTCCTGACTTTC. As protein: CASSQEVTSGANVLTF.

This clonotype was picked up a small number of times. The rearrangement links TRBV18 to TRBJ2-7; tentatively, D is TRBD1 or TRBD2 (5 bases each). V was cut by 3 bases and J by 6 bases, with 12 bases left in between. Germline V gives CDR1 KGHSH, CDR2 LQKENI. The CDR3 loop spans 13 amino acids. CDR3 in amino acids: CASSPDPGGEQYF. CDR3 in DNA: TGTGCCAGCTCACCGGATCCTGGGGGCGAGCAGTACTTC.

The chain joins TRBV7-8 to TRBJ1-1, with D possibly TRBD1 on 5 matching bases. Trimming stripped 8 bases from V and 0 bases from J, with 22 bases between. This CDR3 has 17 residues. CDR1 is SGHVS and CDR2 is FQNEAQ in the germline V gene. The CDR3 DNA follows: TGTGCCAGCCTACGGGGCGCAGCAACCCTCATGAACACTGAAGCTTTCTTT. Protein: CASLRGAATLMNTEAFF. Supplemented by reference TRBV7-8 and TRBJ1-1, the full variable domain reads GAGVSQSPRYKVAKRGQDVALRCDPISGHVSLFWYQQALGQGPEFLTYFQNEAQLDKSGLPSDRFFAERPEGSVSTLKIQRTQQEDSAVYLCASLRGAATLMNTEAFFGQGTRLTVV.

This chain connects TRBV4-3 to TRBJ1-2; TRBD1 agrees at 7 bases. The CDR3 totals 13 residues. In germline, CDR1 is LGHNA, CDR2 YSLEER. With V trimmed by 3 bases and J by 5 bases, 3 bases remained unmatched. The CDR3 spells CASSQGQTYGYTF. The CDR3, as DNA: TGCGCCAGCAGCCAGGGACAGACATATGGCTACACCTTC.

CDR3 protein: CSARGLAGLSSYNEQFF. The DNA of the CDR3 is TGCAGTGCTAGAGGACTAGCGGGCCTTAGCTCCTACAATGAGCAGTTCTTC. The chain employs TRBV20-1 and TRBJ2-1; 10 bases are a match to TRBD2. V lost 1 base and J lost 0; bases outside the gene matches: 6. The CDR3 totals 17 residues. Germline V gene sequence: CDR1 DFQATT, CDR2 SNEGSKA (reference sequence).

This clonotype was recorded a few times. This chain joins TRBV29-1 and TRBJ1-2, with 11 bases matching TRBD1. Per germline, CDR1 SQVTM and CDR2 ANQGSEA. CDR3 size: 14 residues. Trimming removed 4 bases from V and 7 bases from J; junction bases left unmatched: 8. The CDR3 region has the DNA TGCAGCGTTGTAGGGGGACAGGGGGTATCTGGCTACACCTTC. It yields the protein CSVVGGQGVSGYTF.

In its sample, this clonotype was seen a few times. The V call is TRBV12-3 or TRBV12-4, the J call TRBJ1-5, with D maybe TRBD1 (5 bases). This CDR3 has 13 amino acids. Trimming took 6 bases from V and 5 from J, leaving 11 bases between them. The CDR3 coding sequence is TGTGCCAGCAGCACCGACAGTTATCAGCCCCAGCATTTT. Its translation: CASSTDSYQPQHF.